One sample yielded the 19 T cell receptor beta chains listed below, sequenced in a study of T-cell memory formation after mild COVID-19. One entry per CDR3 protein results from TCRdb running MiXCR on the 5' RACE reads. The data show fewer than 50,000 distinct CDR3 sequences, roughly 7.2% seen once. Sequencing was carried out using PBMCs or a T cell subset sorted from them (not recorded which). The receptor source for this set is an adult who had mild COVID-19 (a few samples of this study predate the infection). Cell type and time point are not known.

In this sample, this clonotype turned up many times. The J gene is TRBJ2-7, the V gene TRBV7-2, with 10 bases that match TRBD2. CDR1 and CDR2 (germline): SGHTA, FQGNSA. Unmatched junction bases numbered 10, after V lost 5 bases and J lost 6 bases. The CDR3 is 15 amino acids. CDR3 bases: TGTGCCAGCAGCCCCTGGCAGCGGGAGGGCTCCGAGCAGTACTTC. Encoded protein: CASSPWQREGSEQYF.

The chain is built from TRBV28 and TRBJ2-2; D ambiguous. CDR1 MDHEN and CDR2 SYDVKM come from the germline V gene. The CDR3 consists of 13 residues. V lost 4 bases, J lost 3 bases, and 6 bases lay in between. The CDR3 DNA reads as TGTGCCAGCAGTTCGGCCCACACCGGGGAGCTGTTTTTT. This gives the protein CASSSAHTGELFF. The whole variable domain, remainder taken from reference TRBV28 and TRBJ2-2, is DVKVTQSSRYLVKRTGEKVFLECVQDMDHENMFWYRQDPGLGLRLIYFSYDVKMKEKGDIPEGYSVSREKKERFSLILESASTNQTSMYLCASSSAHTGELFFGEGSRLTVL.

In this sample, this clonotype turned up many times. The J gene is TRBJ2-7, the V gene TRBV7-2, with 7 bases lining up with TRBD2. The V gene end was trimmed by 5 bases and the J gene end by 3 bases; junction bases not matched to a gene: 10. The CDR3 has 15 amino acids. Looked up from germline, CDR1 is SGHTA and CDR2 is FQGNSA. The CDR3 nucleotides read TGTGCCAGCAGCCCGGGAGGCCAAATACTCTACGAGCAGTACTTC. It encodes CASSPGGQILYEQYF.

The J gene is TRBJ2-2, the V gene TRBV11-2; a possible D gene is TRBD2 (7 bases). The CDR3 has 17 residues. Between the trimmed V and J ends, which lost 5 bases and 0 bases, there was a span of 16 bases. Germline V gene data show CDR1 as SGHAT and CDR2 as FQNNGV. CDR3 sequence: CASSLGGGVANTGELFF. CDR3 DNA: TGTGCCAGCAGCCTGGGAGGGGGGGTCGCGAACACCGGGGAGCTGTTTTTT.

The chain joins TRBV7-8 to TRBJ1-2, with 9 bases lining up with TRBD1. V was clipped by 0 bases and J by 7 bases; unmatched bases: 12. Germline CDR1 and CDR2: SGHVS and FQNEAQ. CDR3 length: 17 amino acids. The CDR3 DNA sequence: TGTGCCAGCAGCTTAGCGAGGACAGGGGTGCGTTCGGGTGGCTACACCTTC. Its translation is CASSLARTGVRSGGYTF.

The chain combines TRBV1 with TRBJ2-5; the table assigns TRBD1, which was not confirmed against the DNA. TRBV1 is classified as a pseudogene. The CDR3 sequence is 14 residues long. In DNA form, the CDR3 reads TGCACCAGCAGCCAGGCCTCAGGGCTTCAGACCCAGTACTTC. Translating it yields CTSSQASGLQTQYF.

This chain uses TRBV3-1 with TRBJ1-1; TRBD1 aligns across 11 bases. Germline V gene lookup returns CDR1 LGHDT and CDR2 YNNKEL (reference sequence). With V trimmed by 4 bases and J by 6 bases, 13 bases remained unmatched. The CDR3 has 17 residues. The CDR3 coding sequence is TGTGCCAGCAGCCCACCCCCTAGGACAGGGGGCGAGGCTGAAGCTTTCTTT. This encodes CASSPPPRTGGEAEAFF.

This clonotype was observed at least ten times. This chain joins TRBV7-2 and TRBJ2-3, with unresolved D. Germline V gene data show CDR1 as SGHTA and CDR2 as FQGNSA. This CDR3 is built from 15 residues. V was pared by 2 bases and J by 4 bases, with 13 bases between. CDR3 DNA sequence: TGTGCCAGCAGCTTAAAGGCTATAGGCGCAGATACGCAGTATTTT. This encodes CASSLKAIGADTQYF.

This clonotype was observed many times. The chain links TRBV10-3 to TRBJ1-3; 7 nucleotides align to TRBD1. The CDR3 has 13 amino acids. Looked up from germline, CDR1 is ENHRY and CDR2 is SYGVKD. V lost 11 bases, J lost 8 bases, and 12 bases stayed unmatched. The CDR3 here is CAVLGQDWDTIYF. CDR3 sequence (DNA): TGTGCCGTGCTCGGACAGGACTGGGACACCATATATTTT.

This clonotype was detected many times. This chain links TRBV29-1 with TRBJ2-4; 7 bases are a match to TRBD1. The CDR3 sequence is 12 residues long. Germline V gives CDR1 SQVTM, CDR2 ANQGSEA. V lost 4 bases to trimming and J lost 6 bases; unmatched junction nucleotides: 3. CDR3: CSVGTGRNIQYF. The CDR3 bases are TGCAGCGTTGGGACAGGCAGAAACATTCAGTACTTC.

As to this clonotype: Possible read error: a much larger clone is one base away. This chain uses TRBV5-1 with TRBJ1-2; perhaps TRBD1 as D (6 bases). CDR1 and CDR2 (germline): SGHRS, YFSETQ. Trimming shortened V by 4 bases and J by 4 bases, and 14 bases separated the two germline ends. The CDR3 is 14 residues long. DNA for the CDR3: TGCGCCAGCAGCGTGCGCGGGGGCGCCTATGGCTACACCTTC. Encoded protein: CASSVRGGAYGYTF.

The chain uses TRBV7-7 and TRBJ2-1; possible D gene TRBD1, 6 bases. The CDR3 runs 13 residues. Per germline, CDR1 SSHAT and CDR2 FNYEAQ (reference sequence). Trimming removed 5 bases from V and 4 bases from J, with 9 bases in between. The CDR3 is CASSPGQYNEQFF. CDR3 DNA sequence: TGTGCCAGCAGCCCAGGACAGTACAATGAGCAGTTCTTC.

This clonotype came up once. The CDR3 bases are TGTGCCAGTAGTATCGGCCTCTCCTACGAGCAGTACTTC. Its protein product is CASSIGLSYEQYF. The chain combines TRBV19 with TRBJ2-7, with D unresolved. V lost 3 bases and J 0 bases, leaving 6 bases between the germline ends. The CDR3 loop spans 13 amino acids. Germline V gene data show CDR1 as LNHDA and CDR2 as SQIVND (reference sequence).

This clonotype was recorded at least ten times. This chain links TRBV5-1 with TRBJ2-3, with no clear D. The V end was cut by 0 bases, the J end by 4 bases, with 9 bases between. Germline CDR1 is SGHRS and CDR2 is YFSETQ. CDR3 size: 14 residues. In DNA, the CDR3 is TGCGCCAGCAGCTTGGCCTCTGGGCCAGATACGCAGTATTTT. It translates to CASSLASGPDTQYF.

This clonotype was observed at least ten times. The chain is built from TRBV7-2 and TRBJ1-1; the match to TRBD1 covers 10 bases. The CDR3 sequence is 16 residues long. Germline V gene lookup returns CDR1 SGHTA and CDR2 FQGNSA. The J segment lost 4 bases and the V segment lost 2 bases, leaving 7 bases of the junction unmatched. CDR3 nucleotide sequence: TGTGCCAGCAGCTTACACCGGGACAGGGGTGCCACTGAAGCTTTCTTT. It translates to CASSLHRDRGATEAFF.

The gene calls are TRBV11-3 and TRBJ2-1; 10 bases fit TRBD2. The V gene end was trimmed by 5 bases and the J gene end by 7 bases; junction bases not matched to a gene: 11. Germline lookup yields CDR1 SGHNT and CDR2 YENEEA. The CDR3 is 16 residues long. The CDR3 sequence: CASSPLLAGGENEQFF. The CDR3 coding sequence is TGTGCCAGCAGCCCCCTCTTAGCGGGAGGTGAGAATGAGCAGTTCTTC.

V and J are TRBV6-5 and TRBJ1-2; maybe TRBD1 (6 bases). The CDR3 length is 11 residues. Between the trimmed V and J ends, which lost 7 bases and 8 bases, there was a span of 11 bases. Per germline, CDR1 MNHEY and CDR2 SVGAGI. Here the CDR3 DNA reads TGTGCCAGCAAAACCAGGGGAGGCTACACCTTC. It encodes CASKTRGGYTF.

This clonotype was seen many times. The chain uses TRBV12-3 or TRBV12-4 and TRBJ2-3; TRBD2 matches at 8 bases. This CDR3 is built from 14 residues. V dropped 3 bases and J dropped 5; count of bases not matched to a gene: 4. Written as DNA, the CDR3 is TGTGCCAGCAGTTTGCCGGGGGGGGGAGATACGCAGTATTTT. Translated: CASSLPGGGDTQYF.

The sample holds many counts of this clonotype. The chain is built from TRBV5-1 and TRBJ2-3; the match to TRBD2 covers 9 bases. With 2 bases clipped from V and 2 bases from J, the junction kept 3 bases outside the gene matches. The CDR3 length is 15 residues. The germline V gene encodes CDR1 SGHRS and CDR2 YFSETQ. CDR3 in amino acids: CASSFQRGATDTQYF. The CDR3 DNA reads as TGCGCCAGCAGCTTTCAGCGGGGGGCCACAGATACGCAGTATTTT.